This TCR beta chain was identified in a study of T cells in Graves' hyperthyroidism and ophthalmopathy. Amplified TCR beta CDR3 regions came from RNA transcripts. First-round RT-PCR of the TCR CDR3 relied on the HTBI primer set. TCRdb ran MiXCR on the multiplex PCR reads and lists one entry per CDR3 protein. This table has around 340,000 distinct CDR3 sequences, 15% to 20% appearing once. This clonotype was observed a few times. CDR1 is LGHDT, CDR2 YNNKEL, per germline (reference sequence). V dropped 3 bases and J dropped 4; count of bases not matched to a gene: 7. The CDR3 consists of 17 residues. The TCR originated in a woman aged 25 to 39 with Graves' hyperthyroidism that later progressed to Graves' ophthalmopathy. This chain connects TRBV3-1 to TRBJ2-3; 13 bases align to TRBD2. The sequenced material came from blood. The CDR3 nucleotides read TGTGCCAGCAGCCAGAGGACTAGCGGGAGTTCGGCAGATACGCAGTATTTT. Its translation is CASSQRTSGSSADTQYF.